These 23 T cell receptor beta chains share one sample of origin, sequenced in a study of breast tumors, draining lymph nodes, adjacent tissues. TCRdb reprocessed the multiplex PCR reads via MiXCR and lists one record per CDR3 protein. This table holds over 60,000 distinct CDR3 sequences, roughly 59% found once. Sequencing was done on a sample of breast tumor tissue. The receptors originated from a female donor with breast cancer. Some clones in this sample may be carry-over from other donors' samples.

This clonotype has a count of ten or more. This sequence joins TRBV24-1 and TRBJ2-5; possibly TRBD2 for D (6 bases). There are 14 residues in the CDR3. Between the trimmed V and J ends, which lost 5 bases and 4 bases, there was a span of 13 bases. Germline V gives CDR1 KGHDR, CDR2 SFDVKD. The CDR3 coding sequence is TGTGCCACCAGTGGGGCTAACGGGAGAGAGACCCAGTACTTC. Translating it yields CATSGANGRETQYF.

This clonotype has ten or more counts. The chain has TRBV11-2 and TRBJ1-6, with 8 bases lining up with TRBD1. Looked up from germline, CDR1 is SGHAT and CDR2 is FQNNGV. V shed 4 bases, J shed 9 bases, and the junction held 8 bases outside the gene matches. This CDR3 spans 15 amino acids. The CDR3 bases are TGTGCCAGCAGCTCAACGACAGGGGTGGGTTCACCCCTCCACTTT. This sequence encodes CASSSTTGVGSPLHF.

The chain is built from TRBV6-6 and TRBJ1-1; D might be TRBD1 (5 bases). The CDR3 is 16 residues long. CDR1 is MNHNY and CDR2 is SVGAGI in the germline V gene (reference sequence). Trimming took 8 bases from V and 2 from J, leaving 21 bases between them. CDR3 bases: TGTGCCAGCGCTCAGGGACCAAGGATGGTTAACACTGAAGCTTTCTTT. This gives the protein CASAQGPRMVNTEAFF.

The CDR3 here is CSARESGLSSYNEQFF. Written as DNA, the CDR3 is TGCAGTGCTAGAGAGTCGGGCCTAAGCTCCTACAATGAGCAGTTCTTC. V usage is TRBV20-1 and J usage is TRBJ2-1, with unresolved D. Trimming took off 0 bases at V and 0 bases at J, with 12 bases between the two ends. Per germline, CDR1 DFQATT and CDR2 SNEGSKA (reference sequence). The CDR3 is 16 residues long.

This chain joins TRBV7-9 and TRBJ2-5; 7 bases align to TRBD2. The J segment lost 3 bases and the V segment lost 7 bases, leaving 8 bases of the junction unmatched. This CDR3 comprises 14 residues. CDR1 and CDR2 (germline): SEHNR, FQNEAQ (reference sequence). CDR3 sequence reads: CASNTAGVEETQYF. The CDR3, as DNA: TGTGCCAGCAACACGGCGGGAGTTGAAGAGACCCAGTACTTC.

This clonotype was counted ten times or more. The rearrangement uses TRBV7-2 and TRBJ1-1; no clear D. The CDR3 is 12 residues long. Germline V CDR1 and CDR2: SGHTA, FQGNSA. V was cut by 6 bases and J by 0 bases, with 5 bases left in between. CDR3: CASRPLNTEAFF. The DNA for the CDR3 is TGTGCCAGCAGACCATTGAACACTGAAGCTTTCTTT.

This clonotype was detected many times. The chain is built from TRBV18 and TRBJ2-2; D not certain. The V and J ends lost 3 bases and 0 bases respectively, with 8 bases between them. Per germline, CDR1 KGHSH and CDR2 LQKENI. The CDR3 runs to 15 residues. CDR3 bases: TGTGCCAGCTCACCTGCACAGTCGAACACCGGGGAGCTGTTTTTT. It specifies CASSPAQSNTGELFF.

This CDR3 reads CSARESGGTQETQYF. Here the CDR3 DNA reads TGCAGTGCTAGGGAAAGCGGGGGGACGCAAGAGACCCAGTACTTC. The chain combines TRBV20-1 with TRBJ2-5, with 9 bases fitting TRBD2. The junction had 7 bases not matched to a gene; V was cut back by 3 bases and J by 2 bases. The CDR3 has 15 amino acids. Germline values: CDR1 DFQATT, CDR2 SNEGSKA (reference sequence).

The table lists this clonotype with many counts. The rearrangement joins TRBV9 to TRBJ1-3; D gene unclear. Trimming removed 0 bases at V and 0 bases at J, with 4 bases between. CDR3 length equals 14 residues. The germline gives CDR1 SGDLS, CDR2 YYNGEE. CDR3 nucleotides: TGTGCCAGCAGCGTAGAAGACTCTGGAAACACCATATATTTT. Amino acid sequence: CASSVEDSGNTIYF.

Ten or more counts support this clonotype. The V gene is TRBV6-5, the J gene TRBJ2-5; TRBD2 is a possible D gene (7 bases). V was pared by 5 bases and J by 5 bases, with 15 bases between. This CDR3 has 14 amino acids. Per germline, CDR1 MNHEY and CDR2 SVGAGI. CDR3 bases: TGTGCCAGCAGTAGGGGGGGAGTAGAGGAGACCCAGTACTTC. Translating gives CASSRGGVEETQYF.

This clonotype was picked up many times. The V call is TRBV6-6, the J call TRBJ2-3, with 9 bases fitting TRBD2. The CDR3 loop spans 18 amino acids. Germline loops: CDR1 MNHNY, CDR2 SVGAGI (reference sequence). Germline trimming cut 2 bases from V and 0 bases from J; bases unmatched to any gene: 9. The CDR3 sequence: CASSYRLAGTSSTDTQYF. CDR3 nucleotide sequence: TGTGCCAGCAGTTACCGGCTAGCGGGGACTTCTAGCACAGATACGCAGTATTTT.

V usage is TRBV20-1 and J usage is TRBJ1-4; tentatively, D is TRBD1 (6 bases). The CDR3 has 14 amino acids. CDR1 is DFQATT, CDR2 SNEGSKA, per germline (reference sequence). With 0 bases removed from V and 6 bases from J, the gap between germline ends came to 11 bases. CDR3 bases: TGCAGTGCTAGAGATTACAGGGCGGATGAAAAACTGTTTTTT. It encodes CSARDYRADEKLFF.

This clonotype has only a few counts. A much bigger clone sits one base away, suggesting this may be a read error. CDR3 in DNA: TGCAGTGCTATCGAATGGGGGCGGGGGCCCGACACAGATACGCAGTATTTT. It specifies CSAIEWGRGPDTDTQYF. The chain carries TRBV20-1 and TRBJ2-3; TRBD2 might be the D (7 bases). The germline V gene has CDR1 DFQATT and CDR2 SNEGSKA (reference sequence). Trimming left V 4 bases short and J 2 bases short, with 22 bases between. There are 17 residues in the CDR3.

Judged by abundance, this clonotype is medium-sized. The CDR3 is CAISEAGGANGYTF. The CDR3 nucleotides are TGTGCCATCAGTGAGGCGGGGGGGGCTAATGGCTACACCTTC. V and J are TRBV10-3 and TRBJ1-2, with a possible D match to TRBD1 (6 bases). Germline V gene lookup returns CDR1 ENHRY and CDR2 SYGVKD. The length of the CDR3 is 14 residues. The V gene lost 2 bases and the J gene lost 6 bases, with 13 bases spanning the gap.

This chain connects TRBV29-1 to TRBJ2-2; unclear D gene. Trimming removed 6 bases at V and 1 base at J, with 9 bases between. CDR1 and CDR2 (germline): SQVTM, ANQGSEA. The length of the CDR3 is 13 residues. CDR3 nucleotide sequence: TGCAGCGTCCTCCTTCTGAACACCGGGGAGCTGTTTTTT. Amino acids: CSVLLLNTGELFF.

This clonotype was counted at least ten times. The V and J genes are TRBV5-1 and TRBJ2-3, with 10 bases identical to TRBD1. The trim removed 10 bases at V and 3 bases at J, leaving 8 bases unmatched. Germline V gives CDR1 SGHRS, CDR2 YFSETQ. The CDR3 runs to 14 residues. The CDR3 DNA reads as TGCGCCTCTCGCCCGGGACAGGGGACAGATACGCAGTATTTT. This gives the protein CASRPGQGTDTQYF.

This clonotype was picked up many times. The chain recombines TRBV28 with TRBJ1-5; D perhaps matches TRBD1 (6 bases). Germline V gene lookup returns CDR1 MDHEN and CDR2 SYDVKM. The CDR3 totals 15 residues. The V end lost 8 bases, the J end lost 0 bases, and 14 bases lay between the germline ends. In DNA form, the CDR3 reads TGTGCCAGCCAACAGGGACCCTATAGCAATCAGCCCCAGCATTTT. Its protein product is CASQQGPYSNQPQHF.

This sequence joins TRBV5-1 and TRBJ2-3; perhaps TRBD1 as D (5 bases). The germline gives CDR1 SGHRS, CDR2 YFSETQ. The CDR3 spans 14 residues. The V and J ends lost 2 bases and 4 bases respectively, with 11 bases between them. The CDR3 is CASSFTLGADTQYF. For the CDR3, the DNA is TGCGCCAGCAGCTTTACTCTAGGGGCAGATACGCAGTATTTT.

This clonotype was seen ten or more times. At one boundary the junction diverges from the germline segment, which might be a read error. V gene TRBV6-5 combines with J gene TRBJ2-7, with D perhaps matching TRBD2 (6 bases). This CDR3 region has 17 residues. Looked up from germline, CDR1 is MNHEY and CDR2 is SVGAGI. The CDR3 sequence is CASSHSGAVTRHYEQYF. The DNA of the CDR3 is TGTGCCAGCAGTCACTCGGGCGCAGTGACTAGACACTACGAGCAGTACTTC.

The rearrangement uses TRBV29-1 and TRBJ2-1; no reliable D call. Deletions cut 4 bases from V and 2 bases from J, with 15 bases between. The CDR3 covers 15 residues. Looked up from germline, CDR1 is SQVTM and CDR2 is ANQGSEA. The CDR3 is CSVVYYLGPYNEQFF. CDR3 sequence (DNA): TGCAGCGTTGTTTACTACTTAGGGCCCTACAATGAGCAGTTCTTC.

The chain couples TRBV4-1 to TRBJ1-5; TRBD1 is a possible D gene (6 bases). Germline V gene lookup returns CDR1 MGHRA and CDR2 YSYEKL. The ends were cut back, 0 bases at V and 4 bases at J, with 13 bases in the middle. The CDR3 runs 16 residues. CDR3 sequence (DNA): TGCGCCAGCAGCCAAGAGGGGGCAGGGGCGAATCAGCCCCAGCATTTT. Its translation: CASSQEGAGANQPQHF.

This clonotype was seen repeatedly, ten times or more. V usage is TRBV7-9 and J usage is TRBJ1-2, with a tentative D call TRBD1 (6 bases). The germline CDR1 and CDR2 sequences are SEHNR and FQNEAQ (reference sequence). The CDR3 contains 14 residues. V lost 4 bases to trimming and J lost 2 bases, with 11 bases between them. The CDR3 DNA reads TGTGCCAGCAGCTCTTCCGGGACAAACTATGGCTACACCTTC. Residues: CASSSSGTNYGYTF.

The V call is TRBV2, the J call TRBJ1-2, with no clear D. With 5 bases removed from V and 3 bases from J, the gap between germline ends came to 19 bases. The germline gives CDR1 SNHLY, CDR2 FYNNEI. There are 16 residues in the CDR3. The CDR3 sequence: CASSPPPGTAYYGYTF. CDR3 DNA sequence: TGTGCCAGCAGTCCCCCCCCCGGAACAGCATACTATGGCTACACCTTC.